This TCR beta chain was observed in a study of metastatic and nonmetastatic thyroid tumors. About the study: The comparison covered peripheral blood and tumor or nodule tissue in malignant and benign thyroid patients. Findings and limits, study-wide: It was reported that TCR beta diversity was significantly higher in malignant thyroid tumors than benign nodules, in blood and tumor.

The CDR3 runs 15 residues. Germline assignment: CDR1 MGHRA and CDR2 YSYEKL. The V and J ends lost 1 base and 6 bases, in that order; junction bases with no gene match: 6. Per the authors' pipeline: To classify distant metastasis in papillary thyroid cancer, a model was built from CDR3 differences across clinicopathological groups. TCRdb re-clonotyped the PCR reads through MiXCR. V and J calls and clone size were set by TCRdb, not the authors. The sample shows more than 13,000 clones, 23% of them seen only once. None of the patients had undergone any treatment ahead of thyroid surgery. In regard to this clone: Its antigen is unknown.

The gene calls are TRBV4-1 and TRBJ2-1; 7 bases agree with TRBD2. Source material: blood. The sequence came from a female donor with papillary thyroid cancer or a benign thyroid nodule (not recorded which). Some clones in this sample may be carry-over from other donors' samples. CDR3 sequence: CASSQAGGFSNEQFF. The DNA for the CDR3 is TGCGCCAGCAGCCAAGCGGGAGGTTTCTCCAATGAGCAGTTCTTC.